Detailed here is one TCR beta chain. The CDR3 has 16 residues. The junction had 8 bases not matched to a gene; V was cut back by 0 bases and J by 2 bases. From germline, CDR1 is GTSNPN and CDR2 SVGIG (reference sequence). This record belongs to a study of T cell changes during pregnancy in multiple sclerosis. Using immunoSEQ multiplex PCR, the repertoire was profiled, and TCRdb retains in-frame clones only, with some absent. Counted here are about 41,000 clones, 85% to 95% occurring once; the ten biggest clones make up around 6.7%. The chain combines TRBV30 with TRBJ1-1; 8 bases map to TRBD1. This sequence was found in a female donor with multiple sclerosis, enrolled in a pregnancy study. This sample comprised CD8+ T cells from peripheral blood mononuclear cells, obtained in the third trimester of pregnancy. The CDR3 DNA reads as TGTGCCTGGAGTGTCGGGACAGGCGCCCCAAACACTGAAGCTTTCTTT. Protein: CAWSVGTGAPNTEAFF. Based on the CDR3 plus reference TRBV30 and TRBJ1-1, the full variable domain is SQTIHQWPATLVQPVGSPLSLECTVEGTSNPNLYWYRQAAGRGLQLLFYSVGIGQISSEVPQNLSASRPQDRQFILSSKKLLLSDSGFYLCAWSVGTGAPNTEAFFGQGTRLTVV.